The present T cell receptor (beta chain) was sequenced within a study of vaccination and CD4 T cells after COVID-19. In the study overall: Cultures designated as controls were supplied with a CEFX pool, an HIV-1 Nef pool, or no peptide.

Study conclusions and caveats: A comparatively limited set of convalescent patients was examined, with no early post-infection timepoints.

CDR1 and CDR2 (germline): DFQATT, SNEGSKA (reference sequence). V trimming: 3 bases; J trimming: 4 bases; junction bases outside the gene matches: 8. The CDR3 has 14 amino acids. Sample treatment: 10-day PBMC culture with coronavirus spike peptide pools or control peptides (ViraFEST assay). The unexposed donor's CD4+ T cells were collected before the COVID-19 pandemic (2011-2018). Following expansion of antigen-specific T cells with peptide pools, ViraFEST then sequenced TCRs. The Oncomine TCR Beta short-read assay generated sequence data from the DNA of cultured CD4+ T cells. MiXCR, run by TCRdb on the PCR reads, gives a single entry per CDR3 protein. The table has around 8,000 distinct CDR3 sequences, roughly two fifths seen once; the top ten hold over 11%. This clonotype was observed a handful of times. Its antigen remains unidentified.

The origin of this receptor is a human donor in good health. Sequencing input: CD4+ T cells from blood, cultured in vitro. The genes are TRBV20-1 and TRBJ1-1, with 7 positions matching TRBD1. The CDR3 nucleotides read TGCAGTGCTAGCCCCCCCCAGGGGGTCACTGAAGCTTTCTTT. Amino acid sequence: CSASPPQGVTEAFF.